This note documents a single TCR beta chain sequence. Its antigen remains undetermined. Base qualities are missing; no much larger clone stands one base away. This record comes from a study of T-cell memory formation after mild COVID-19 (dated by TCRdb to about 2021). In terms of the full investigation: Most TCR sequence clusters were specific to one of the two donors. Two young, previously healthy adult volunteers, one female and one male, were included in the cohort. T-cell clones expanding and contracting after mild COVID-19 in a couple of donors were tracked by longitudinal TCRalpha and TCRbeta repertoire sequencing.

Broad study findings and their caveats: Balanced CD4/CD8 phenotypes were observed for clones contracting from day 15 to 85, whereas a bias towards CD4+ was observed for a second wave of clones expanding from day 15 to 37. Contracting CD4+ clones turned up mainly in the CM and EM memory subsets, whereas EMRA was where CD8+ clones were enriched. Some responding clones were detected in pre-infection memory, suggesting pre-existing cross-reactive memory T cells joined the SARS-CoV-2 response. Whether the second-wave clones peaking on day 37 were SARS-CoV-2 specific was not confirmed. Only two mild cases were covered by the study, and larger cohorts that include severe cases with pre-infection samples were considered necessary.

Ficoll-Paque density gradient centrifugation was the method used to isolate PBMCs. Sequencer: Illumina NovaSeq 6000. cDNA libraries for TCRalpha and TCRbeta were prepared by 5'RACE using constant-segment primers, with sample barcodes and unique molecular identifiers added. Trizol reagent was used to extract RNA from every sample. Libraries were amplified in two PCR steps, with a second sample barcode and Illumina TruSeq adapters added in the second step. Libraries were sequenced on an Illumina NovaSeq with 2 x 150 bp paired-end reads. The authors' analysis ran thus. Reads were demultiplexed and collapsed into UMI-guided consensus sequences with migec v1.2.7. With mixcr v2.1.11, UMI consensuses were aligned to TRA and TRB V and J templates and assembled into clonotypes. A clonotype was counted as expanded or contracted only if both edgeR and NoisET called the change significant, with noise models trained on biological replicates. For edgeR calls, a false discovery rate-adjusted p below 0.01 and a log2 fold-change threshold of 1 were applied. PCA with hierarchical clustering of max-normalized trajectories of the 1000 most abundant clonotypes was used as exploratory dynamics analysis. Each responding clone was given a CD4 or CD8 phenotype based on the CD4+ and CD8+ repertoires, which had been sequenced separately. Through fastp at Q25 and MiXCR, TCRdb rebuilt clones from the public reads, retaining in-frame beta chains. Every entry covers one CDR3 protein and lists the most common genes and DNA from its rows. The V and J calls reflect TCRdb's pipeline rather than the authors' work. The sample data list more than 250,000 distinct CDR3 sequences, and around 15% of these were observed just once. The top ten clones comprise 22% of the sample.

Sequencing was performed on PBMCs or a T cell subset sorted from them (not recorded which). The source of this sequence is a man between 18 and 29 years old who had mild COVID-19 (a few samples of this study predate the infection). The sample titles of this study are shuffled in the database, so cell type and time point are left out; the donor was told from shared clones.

In nucleotide form, the sequence is TGTGCCATCAGAAGACCAGGGGAATCGGTGAACACTGAAGCTTTCTTT. Its protein reads: CAIRRPGESVNTEAFF. In this chain, TRBV10-3 is recombined with TRBJ1-1, with TRBD1 perhaps the D gene, on 6 matching bases. Cut back by 6 bases and 0 bases, the V and J ends lie 17 bases apart. Reading from cysteine to phenylalanine, the CDR3 counts 16 amino acids. Of the read, only the CDR3 DNA is kept; its 48 bases are in frame from base 1. From a lookup of the germline V gene, CDR1 and CDR2 are ENHRY and SYGVKD.